The entry below gives a single T cell receptor beta chain sequence along with its context. The entry originates in a study of control samples from healthy donors and cancer patients. V gave up 4 bases and J gave up 0 bases, with 6 bases separating them. This CDR3 spans 14 amino acids. Germline-derived CDR1 and CDR2 are MNHEY and SMNVEV (reference sequence). TCRdb's copy holds only in-frame clones and misses some; the assay was immunoSEQ multiplex PCR. The profile covers some 120,000 clones, with roughly 84% appearing a single time and around 8.7% taken by the ten largest. The chain couples TRBV27 to TRBJ1-4; D not resolved. The TCR was taken from a man in his forties in good health. Material for sequencing was blood. Written as DNA, the CDR3 is TGTGCCAGCAGTTACCGGGCAACTAATGAAAAACTGTTTTTT. Its protein product is CASSYRATNEKLFF.